The 14 T cell receptor beta chains below come from one sample, sequenced in a study of CD8 T cell repertoires and HIV-1 epitope variants. For these receptors, no antigen is known. This table comes from immunoSEQ multiplex PCR, and its TCRdb copy is limited to in-frame clones, with some not included. The sample contains 4,000 to 6,000 clones, 50% to 70% of which appear only once. The specimen sequenced was cultured CD8+ T cells derived from PBMCs. The source is a male donor with HIV.

V gene TRBV14 combines with J gene TRBJ1-1, with D uncertain. Germline CDR1 SGHDN, CDR2 FVKESK. V was cut by 4 bases and J by 3 bases, with 12 bases left in between. CDR3 length: 14 amino acids. CDR3 DNA sequence: TGTGCCAGCAGCCCCTCTTCGGGTTACACTGAAGCTTTCTTT. Its protein product is CASSPSSGYTEAFF.

By proportion, this clone is medium-sized. The genes are TRBV7-3 and TRBJ1-5; no definite D call. The CDR3 sequence is 16 residues long. Germline CDR1 SGHTA, CDR2 FQGTGA. Trimming removed 1 base from V and 2 bases from J, with 12 bases in between. The CDR3 DNA is TGTGCCAGCAGCTTAAATGGAGGGTTGCGCAATCAGCCCCAGCATTTT. Encoded protein: CASSLNGGLRNQPQHF.

The rearrangement joins TRBV7-3 to TRBJ2-3; D ambiguous. V was clipped by 1 base and J by 4 bases, with 6 bases between them. CDR3 size: 13 residues. In germline, CDR1 is SGHTA, CDR2 FQGTGA. The CDR3 loop reads CASSLINADTQYF. CDR3 nucleotides: TGTGCCAGCAGCTTAATTAACGCAGATACGCAGTATTTT.

CDR3 coding DNA: TGTGCCAGCAGCCAAGTGTCGCCCATCTCCTACAATGAGCAGTTCTTC. Translated: CASSQVSPISYNEQFF. This chain connects TRBV14 to TRBJ2-1; D is unclear. This CDR3 contains 16 residues. Trimming pared 1 base from V and 0 bases from J, leaving 10 bases between. The germline V gene encodes CDR1 SGHDN and CDR2 FVKESK.

This clone is a singleton in its sample. The V and J genes are TRBV6-5 and TRBJ2-3; D gene ambiguous. Germline V gene sequence: CDR1 MNHEY, CDR2 SVGAGI. V lost 0 bases and J 8 bases, leaving 9 bases between the germline ends. CDR3 length equals 13 residues. CDR3 amino acids: CASSYSASLTQYF. The CDR3 region has the DNA TGTGCCAGCAGTTACTCGGCGAGCCTTACGCAGTATTTT.

This clone was observed a handful of times. The chain joins TRBV11-2 to TRBJ1-1; D is uncertain. The CDR3 sequence is 11 residues long. Germline lookup yields CDR1 SGHAT and CDR2 FQNNGV. The germline V and J ends were trimmed by 1 base and 8 bases, with 5 bases remaining between them. DNA for the CDR3: TGTGCCAGCAGCTTAGGACTAGAAGCTTTCTTT. Translated: CASSLGLEAFF.

The chain has TRBV7-8 and TRBJ2-3; D is ambiguous. Germline CDR1 SGHVS, CDR2 FQNEAQ. V dropped 0 bases and J dropped 5 bases, with 9 bases sitting between them. This CDR3 has 14 amino acids. The CDR3 spells CASSLASVGDTQYF. Written as DNA, the CDR3 is TGTGCCAGCAGCTTAGCGAGCGTTGGAGATACGCAGTATTTT.

V gene TRBV5-8 combines with J gene TRBJ1-2; 7 nucleotides agree with TRBD1. The CDR3 has 18 amino acids. Trimming removed 0 bases from V and 1 base from J; junction bases left unmatched: 12. Germline V gene data show CDR1 as SGHTS and CDR2 as YDEGEE. The CDR3 DNA follows: TGTGCCAGCAGCTTGGGTATGCGGGACAGCCATTTTAACTATGGCTACACCTTC. Amino acid sequence: CASSLGMRDSHFNYGYTF.

A single count supports this clone. This chain uses TRBV5-4 with TRBJ2-1, with 7 bases matching TRBD2. V shed 6 bases and J 6 bases; nucleotides not matched to a gene: 15. Germline V gene data show CDR1 as SGHNT and CDR2 as YYREEE (reference sequence). This CDR3 has 16 residues. The CDR3 DNA sequence: TGTGCCAGCAACCCCTCGGGAGCGGGGATACGCAATGAGCAGTTCTTC. It translates to CASNPSGAGIRNEQFF.

The chain is built from TRBV28 and TRBJ2-5; 9 positions match TRBD1. The CDR3 has 18 residues. Looked up from germline, CDR1 is MDHEN and CDR2 is SYDVKM. Trimming removed 8 bases from V and 7 bases from J; junction bases left unmatched: 23. The CDR3: CASRRPMIRTGVDGTQYF. DNA for the CDR3: TGTGCCAGCCGGAGGCCAATGATCAGGACAGGGGTCGACGGGACCCAGTACTTC.

This sequence joins TRBV5-4 and TRBJ2-3; D may be TRBD2 (6 bases). CDR1 and CDR2 from the germline V gene are SGHNT and YYREEE (reference sequence). The V and J ends lost 1 base and 4 bases respectively, with 10 bases between them. CDR3 length equals 14 residues. CDR3 sequence reads: CASSLSGWADTQYF. The CDR3 DNA follows: TGTGCCAGCAGCTTGAGCGGGTGGGCAGATACGCAGTATTTT.

This clone was detected once. This chain links TRBV11-1 with TRBJ2-1; TRBD2 aligns across 14 bases. J lost 7 bases, V lost 3 bases, and 2 bases had no gene match. CDR1 and CDR2 from the germline V gene are SGHAT and FQDESV (reference sequence). The CDR3 spans 15 residues. This chain's CDR3 is CASSFGTSGSNEQFF. CDR3 bases: TGTGCCAGCAGCTTTGGGACTAGCGGGAGTAATGAGCAGTTCTTC.

V usage is TRBV5-6 and J usage is TRBJ2-7; D perhaps matches TRBD1 (6 bases). V lost 0 bases and J lost 5, with 12 bases in between. Germline V gives CDR1 SGHDT, CDR2 YYEEEE. The CDR3 runs to 14 residues. As DNA, the CDR3 is TGTGCCAGCAGCTTGGGGACAGTCGGCAACGAGCAGTACTTC. It yields the protein CASSLGTVGNEQYF.

Relative to its sample, this clone is medium-sized. The chain uses TRBV6-1 and TRBJ1-5, with D uncertain. The CDR3 consists of 15 residues. The V end was cut by 6 bases, the J end by 5 bases, with 17 bases between. The germline gives CDR1 MNHNS, CDR2 SASEGT. This CDR3 reads CASSVDTDNYQPQHF. In DNA form, the CDR3 reads TGTGCCAGCAGCGTAGACACCGACAACTATCAGCCCCAGCATTTT.